These 10 T cell receptor beta chains came from one sample sequenced in a study of technical replicates of blood from a few donors (TCRdb year 2017). The library came from the immunoSEQ multiplex PCR assay. The immuneACCESS repertoire file appears here via TCRdb, limited to in-frame rearrangements. These files lack a portion of the clones; in checked studies, under half of the deficit traces to unresolved V genes, and the cause of the others is not known. The sample table contains over 50,000 clones; only one count was recorded for 90% to 95% of them. In total, the top ten clones hold 0.2% to 0.25% of the sample. The sequenced sample consisted of T cells isolated from PBMCs. The receptors were sampled from a human donor in good health.

The chain is built from TRBV10-2 and TRBJ1-5; tentatively, D is TRBD1 (5 bases). The ends were cut back, 0 bases at V and 5 bases at J, with 8 bases in the middle. This CDR3 comprises 14 residues. CDR1 is WSHSY, CDR2 SAAADI, per germline. The CDR3 loop is CASSESTVYQPQHF. CDR3 DNA sequence: TGCGCCAGCAGTGAGTCGACAGTCTATCAGCCCCAGCATTTT.

The chain employs TRBV6-5 and TRBJ2-5, with 8 positions matching TRBD1. V gave up 3 bases and J gave up 4 bases; unmatched junction bases: 4. This CDR3 has 14 residues. The germline V gene has CDR1 MNHEY and CDR2 SVGAGI. The CDR3 loop reads CASSYQQGVETQYF. The CDR3 nucleotides are TGTGCCAGCAGTTATCAACAGGGGGTAGAGACCCAGTACTTC.

This clone has just one count. This rearrangement joins TRBV6-5 to TRBJ2-3; a weak D match, TRBD1 (5 bases). Germline lookup yields CDR1 MNHEY and CDR2 SVGAGI. Trimming stripped 6 bases from V and 2 bases from J, with 12 bases between. There are 14 residues in the CDR3. The CDR3 protein is CASSPRQITDTQYF. Here the CDR3 DNA reads TGTGCCAGCAGCCCCAGACAGATCACAGATACGCAGTATTTT.

V is TRBV10-3 and J is TRBJ2-5; weak D call: TRBD2 (6 bases). Germline-derived CDR1 and CDR2 are ENHRY and SYGVKD. V was clipped by 8 bases and J by 3 bases, with 13 bases between them. This CDR3 is 13 amino acids long. In DNA form, the CDR3 reads TGTGCCATCGGGGCGGGAACCGAAGAGACCCAGTACTTC. Translating gives CAIGAGTEETQYF.

V is TRBV9 and J is TRBJ2-7; D gene unclear. CDR3 length: 15 amino acids. Trimming took 4 bases from V and 3 from J, leaving 17 bases between them. Germline loops: CDR1 SGDLS, CDR2 YYNGEE. CDR3 coding DNA: TGTGCCAGCAGCCCCTCCCCGGTAACCCACTACGAGCAGTACTTC. Residues: CASSPSPVTHYEQYF.

The CDR3: CASSQGRETQYF. CDR3 DNA sequence: TGTGCCAGCAGTCAGGGTAGGGAGACCCAGTACTTC. This chain connects TRBV6-5 to TRBJ2-5; D is possibly TRBD1 (5 bases). Germline CDR1 MNHEY, CDR2 SVGAGI. Trimming pared 5 bases from V and 5 bases from J, leaving 9 bases between. The CDR3 consists of 12 residues.

V gene TRBV5-4 combines with J gene TRBJ1-2; 9 bases align to TRBD1. The CDR3 runs to 13 residues. Germline CDR1 and CDR2: SGHNT and YYREEE (reference sequence). The V segment lost 3 bases and the J segment 6 bases; nucleotides outside the gene matches: 3. Written as DNA, the CDR3 is TGTGCCAGCAGCTCCCGGACAGGGGATGGCTACACCTTC. Amino acid sequence: CASSSRTGDGYTF.

About this clone: The same CDR3 arises from other DNA sequences in this sample as well. This chain links TRBV5-1 with TRBJ2-7; the match to TRBD1 covers 7 bases. Germline trimming cut 1 base from V and 0 bases from J; bases unmatched to any gene: 4. The germline CDR1 and CDR2 sequences are SGHRS and YFSETQ. This CDR3 spans 15 amino acids. The CDR3 region has the DNA TGCGCCAGCAGCTTGTCACAGGGGCGCTCCTACGAGCAGTACTTC. Protein: CASSLSQGRSYEQYF.

This sequence joins TRBV11-3 and TRBJ1-3; D is unclear. Trimming took 4 bases from V and 1 from J, leaving 5 bases between them. The V gene's germline CDR1 is SGHNT and CDR2 YENEEA. The CDR3 sequence is 13 residues long. CDR3 DNA: TGTGCCAGCAGCTCCAAATCTGGAAACACCATATATTTT. Translating it yields CASSSKSGNTIYF.

The rearrangement joins TRBV11-2 to TRBJ1-2; D gene ambiguous. V was shortened by 5 bases and J by 4 bases, with 20 bases between the two germline ends. CDR1 is SGHAT, CDR2 FQNNGV, per germline. The CDR3 spans 16 residues. The DNA for the CDR3 is TGTGCCAGCAGCCCGACTAAAATGGCTTGGGGCTATGGCTACACCTTC. Translation: CASSPTKMAWGYGYTF.